The 14 T cell receptor beta chains below all came from one sample that was sequenced in a study of T cell clonotyping in hematopoietic cell transplantation. Using immunoSEQ multiplex PCR, the repertoire was profiled, and TCRdb retains in-frame clones only, with some absent. This table holds fewer than 25,000 clones, more than 60% found once. Sequenced sample: peripheral blood mononuclear cells. These TCRs come from a man in his fifties or sixties in good health. Some clones in this sample may be carry-over from other donors' samples.

V and J are TRBV4-2 and TRBJ2-5; 9 bases are a match to TRBD1. Per the germline V gene, CDR1 is LGHNA and CDR2 is YNFKEQ. Losses at the gene ends were 0 bases for V and 3 bases for J; bases not matched to a gene: 2. This CDR3 has 15 amino acids. CDR3 sequence reads: CASSQETGGEETQYF. DNA for the CDR3: TGTGCCAGCAGCCAAGAGACAGGGGGTGAAGAGACCCAGTACTTC.

The J gene is TRBJ2-7, the V gene TRBV29-1, with 10 bases identical to TRBD1. V dropped 0 bases and J dropped 2; count of bases not matched to a gene: 4. There are 15 residues in the CDR3. In germline, CDR1 is SQVTM, CDR2 ANQGSEA. The CDR3 here is CSVEDFGTGAYEQYF. DNA for the CDR3: TGCAGCGTTGAAGATTTTGGGACAGGGGCCTACGAGCAGTACTTC.

The rearrangement joins TRBV4-3 to TRBJ2-3, with D unclear. Germline V gene sequence: CDR1 LGHNA, CDR2 YSLEER. Trimming removed 0 bases at V and 4 bases at J, with 11 bases between. The CDR3 sequence is 15 residues long. CDR3 sequence reads: CASSQDGQPADTQYF. Here the CDR3 DNA reads TGCGCCAGCAGCCAAGATGGCCAGCCCGCAGATACGCAGTATTTT.

This clone showed up just a few times. The chain employs TRBV19 and TRBJ2-7; TRBD1 might be the D (6 bases). CDR1 is LNHDA, CDR2 SQIVND, per germline (reference sequence). V dropped 6 bases and J dropped 4 bases, with 7 bases sitting between them. This CDR3 spans 11 amino acids. The CDR3 nucleotides are TGTGCCAGTAGAACAGGGTACGAGCAGTACTTC. It codes for CASRTGYEQYF.

This clone showed up just once. The chain has TRBV10-3 and TRBJ2-2, with D uncertain. The CDR3 covers 15 residues. V lost 2 bases, J lost 5 bases, and 12 bases lay in between. The germline V gene has CDR1 ENHRY and CDR2 SYGVKD. In DNA form, the CDR3 reads TGTGCCATCAGTGAGGAGTCTACTGAAACCGGGGAGCTGTTTTTT. Translating it yields CAISEESTETGELFF.

The DNA for the CDR3 is TGTGCCAGCAGAAGGGAAGGGGGGGCAGAGACCCAGTACTTC. Its protein is CASRREGGAETQYF. The gene calls are TRBV2 and TRBJ2-5, with a tentative D call TRBD2 (7 bases). V dropped 6 bases and J dropped 4 bases, with 15 bases sitting between them. There are 14 residues in the CDR3. Germline CDR1 SNHLY, CDR2 FYNNEI.

There are a few counts of this clone. The gene calls are TRBV30 and TRBJ1-2, with 7 bases identical to TRBD1. There are 14 residues in the CDR3. V gave up 4 bases and J gave up 4 bases; unmatched junction bases: 9. Germline V gene data show CDR1 as GTSNPN and CDR2 as SVGIG (reference sequence). CDR3 nucleotides: TGTGCCTGGACACGGGACAGAACATCCTATGGCTACACCTTC. It is translated as CAWTRDRTSYGYTF.

The chain has TRBV7-3 and TRBJ2-7; 8 nucleotides line up with TRBD2. V gave up 5 bases and J gave up 2 bases; unmatched junction bases: 5. Germline CDR1 and CDR2: SGHTA and FQGTGA. This CDR3 has 14 amino acids. The CDR3 DNA sequence: TGTGCCAGCAGCCCAACTAGCGGTACCTACGAGCAGTACTTC. It specifies CASSPTSGTYEQYF.

V is TRBV6-6 and J is TRBJ2-7, with a weak D call TRBD2 (5 bases). In germline, CDR1 is MNHNY, CDR2 SVGAGI (reference sequence). The CDR3 runs 13 residues. The ends were cut back, 5 bases at V and 9 bases at J, with 17 bases in the middle. The DNA for the CDR3 is TGTGCCAGCAGTCCGGGATTGCCGAGTGCGCAGTACTTC. It encodes CASSPGLPSAQYF.

This clone was counted only a few times. J is TRBJ1-1 and V is TRBV4-1; TRBD1 agrees at 8 bases. CDR1 is MGHRA and CDR2 is YSYEKL in the germline V gene. The CDR3 totals 17 residues. With V trimmed by 7 bases and J by 2 bases, 15 bases remained unmatched. The chain's CDR3 is CASNPLGAGGPNTEAFF. The DNA of the CDR3 is TGCGCCAGCAACCCACTCGGGGCAGGGGGCCCAAACACTGAAGCTTTCTTT.

This chain links TRBV7-8 with TRBJ2-3, with a weak D call TRBD2 (6 bases). The CDR3 is 15 amino acids. V lost 4 bases and J lost 2, with 13 bases in between. Germline lookup yields CDR1 SGHVS and CDR2 FQNEAQ. CDR3 sequence reads: CASSWRAGFTDTQYF. Written as DNA, the CDR3 is TGTGCCAGCAGCTGGCGGGCGGGGTTCACAGATACGCAGTATTTT.

The V call is TRBV14, the J call TRBJ2-7; TRBD1 might be the D (5 bases). Germline CDR1 reads SGHDN; CDR2 reads FVKESK. V was shortened by 0 bases and J by 6 bases, with 15 bases between the two germline ends. The CDR3 has 15 residues. CDR3 in DNA: TGTGCCAGCAGCCAAGATACAACAGGAGCAGTCGAGCAGTACTTC. It specifies CASSQDTTGAVEQYF.

CDR3: CASSPIAGSYNEQFF. In nucleotides, the CDR3 is TGTGCCAGCAGTCCAATAGCGGGATCCTACAATGAGCAGTTCTTC. V usage is TRBV27 and J usage is TRBJ2-1; TRBD2 matches at 8 bases. Germline V lookup: CDR1 MNHEY, CDR2 SMNVEV (reference sequence). The ends lost 5 bases at V and 1 base at J; junction bases unmatched: 4. The CDR3 has 15 amino acids.

The chain has TRBV7-9 and TRBJ1-4; D is possibly TRBD1 (6 bases). This CDR3 is built from 17 residues. The germline gives CDR1 SEHNR, CDR2 FQNEAQ (reference sequence). The V end was cut by 2 bases, the J end by 7 bases, with 20 bases between. In nucleotides, the CDR3 is TGTGCCAGCAGCTTAAGGGGGACGCAGATAGGGAGTGAAAAACTGTTTTTT. Translated, it gives CASSLRGTQIGSEKLFF.